This TCR beta chain was sequenced during a study of CD8 T cells in ankylosing spondylitis (dated by TCRdb to about 2017). For context, the study as a whole: T cell receptor beta repertoires were profiled in healthy donors and ankylosing spondylitis patients so that disease-linked TCR variants could be found. In total, the full study cohort was made up of 95 to 110 healthy donors and about two dozen ankylosing spondylitis patients. Peripheral blood was sampled, and synovial fluid was additionally collected from ankylosing spondylitis patients. Results and caveats for the whole study, not just this receptor: According to the report, matched synovial fluid samples from ankylosing spondylitis patients were significantly enriched for the disease-linked clones. A TCR beta motif of fewer than 10 highly homologous amino acid variants appeared characteristic of blood from ankylosing spondylitis patients. In peripheral blood, the disease-linked clones were found at relatively low frequencies and had a CD8+ phenotype. Some TCR beta motif variants had previously been reported in synovial fluid and blood of reactive arthritis patients, which suggested common disease-initiation mechanisms.

Synovial fluid samples were matched to blood samples from the same ankylosing spondylitis patients. Sequencing was performed on an Illumina HiSeq 2500. Quantitative 5'-RACE with molecular barcodes was used to prepare TCR beta libraries. Regarding the original processing steps: A new computational method based on a probabilistic model of VDJ rearrangement was used to identify disease-linked TCR variants. TCRdb reworked the public reads: Q25 trimming with fastp, MiXCR clone assembly, productive beta chains retained. Rows merge per CDR3 protein into single entries with the most common DNA and genes. The authors' filters were not applied to this entry. This sample comprises around 150,000 distinct CDR3 sequences, roughly 44% of them detected only once. The top ten hold 12% to 15% of the sample. In this sample, this clonotype turned up a few times. No cognate antigen has been identified for it. Per-base quality was not reported, and no clone a single base away is much larger than it.

The junction shows trimming of 4 bases on V and 0 bases on J, plus 10 bases between the germline ends. The germline V gene specifies MGHDK as CDR1 and SYGVNS as CDR2. Taken from cysteine to phenylalanine, the CDR3 has 14 residues. The DNA shown is the 42-base CDR3, in frame from base 1. Recombination joined TRBV25-1 with TRBJ2-7, and possibly TRBD1, on 5 matching bases. The source is a male donor with ankylosing spondylitis. What was sequenced was synovial fluid, either unsorted or a sorted T cell fraction (not recorded which). The DNA sequence follows: TGTGCCAGCAGTGGACAGACATCCTCCTACGAGCAGTACTTC. Its translation is CASSGQTSSYEQYF.